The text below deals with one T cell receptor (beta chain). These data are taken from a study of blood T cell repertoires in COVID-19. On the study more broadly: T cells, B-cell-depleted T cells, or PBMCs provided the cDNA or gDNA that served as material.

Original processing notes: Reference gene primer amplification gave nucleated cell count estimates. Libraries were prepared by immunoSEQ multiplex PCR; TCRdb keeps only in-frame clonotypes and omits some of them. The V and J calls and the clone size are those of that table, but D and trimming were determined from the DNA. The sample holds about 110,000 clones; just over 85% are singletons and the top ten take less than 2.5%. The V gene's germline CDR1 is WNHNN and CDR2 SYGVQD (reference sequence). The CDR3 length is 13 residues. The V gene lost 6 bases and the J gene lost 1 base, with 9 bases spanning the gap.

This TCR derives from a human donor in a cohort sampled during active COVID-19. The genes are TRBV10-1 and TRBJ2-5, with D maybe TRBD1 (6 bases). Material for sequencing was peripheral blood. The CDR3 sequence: CASSEGGQETQYF. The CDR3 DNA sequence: TGCGCCAGCAGCGAAGGGGGCCAAGAGACCCAGTACTTC.